These 25 T cell receptor beta chains share one sample of origin, sequenced in a study of T-cell memory formation after mild COVID-19. One entry per CDR3 protein results from TCRdb running MiXCR on the 5' RACE reads. Here the sample spans more than 300,000 distinct CDR3 sequences, roughly an eighth being singletons. The sequencing sample was made of PBMCs or a T cell subset sorted from them (not recorded which). These receptors were obtained from a man younger than 35 who had mild COVID-19 (a few samples of this study predate the infection). Cell type and time point are not known.

V usage is TRBV10-3 and J usage is TRBJ1-6, with D maybe TRBD1 (6 bases). From germline, CDR1 is ENHRY and CDR2 SYGVKD. Trimming shortened V by 0 bases and J by 6 bases, and 9 bases separated the two germline ends. The CDR3 covers 15 residues. The DNA for the CDR3 is TGTGCCATCAGTGAGTCGGGCAGGGGTAATTCACCCCTCCACTTT. It encodes CAISESGRGNSPLHF.

This clonotype was detected a few times. The rearrangement joins TRBV18 to TRBJ2-5; perhaps TRBD1 as D (6 bases). The CDR3 totals 13 residues. The germline CDR1 and CDR2 sequences are KGHSH and LQKENI. V was shortened by 6 bases and J by 1 base, with 9 bases between the two germline ends. The CDR3 nucleotides are TGTGCCAGCTCGGGGACAATCCAAGAGACCCAGTACTTC. Translated, it gives CASSGTIQETQYF. The full variable domain, rest sourced from reference TRBV18 and TRBJ2-5, is NAGVMQNPRHLVRRRGQEARLRCSPMKGHSHVYWYRQLPEEGLKFMVYLQKENIIDESGMPKERFSAEFPKEGPSILRIQQVVRGDSAAYFCASSGTIQETQYFGPGTRLLVL.

The V gene is TRBV30, the J gene TRBJ2-6; 10 positions agree with TRBD1. This CDR3 region has 15 residues. The germline V gene has CDR1 GTSNPN and CDR2 SVGIG (reference sequence). Trimming removed 5 bases from V and 0 bases from J; junction bases left unmatched: 1. The CDR3 DNA reads as TGTGCCTGGGGACAGGGGGGCTCTGGGGCCAACGTCCTGACTTTC. It is translated as CAWGQGGSGANVLTF. Variable domain in full (rest from reference TRBV30 and TRBJ2-6): SQTIHQWPATLVQPVGSPLSLECTVEGTSNPNLYWYRQAAGRGLQLLFYSVGIGQISSEVPQNLSASRPQDRQFILSSKKLLLSDSGFYLCAWGQGGSGANVLTFGAGSRLTVL.

This clonotype was seen more than once but under ten times. The rearrangement uses TRBV7-8 and TRBJ1-5; TRBD1 is a possible D gene (5 bases). The CDR3 length is 15 residues. V was cut by 4 bases and J by 1 base, with 11 bases left in between. Per germline, CDR1 SGHVS and CDR2 FQNEAQ. The CDR3 sequence is CASSSGAPSNQPQHF. CDR3 nucleotides: TGTGCCAGCAGCTCCGGGGCACCAAGCAATCAGCCCCAGCATTTT.

This clonotype appeared many times. The rearrangement joins TRBV6-5 to TRBJ2-1; 7 nucleotides line up with TRBD2. Losses at the gene ends were 7 bases for V and 9 bases for J; bases not matched to a gene: 15. Per germline, CDR1 MNHEY and CDR2 SVGAGI. The CDR3 runs to 15 residues. In nucleotides, the CDR3 is TGTGCCAGCAAGTTAAGGGCGTCGGGGGGAGGTGAGCAGTTCTTC. It codes for CASKLRASGGGEQFF.

In this sample, this clonotype turned up a few times. The chain carries TRBV20-1 and TRBJ2-1, with a weak D call TRBD1 (5 bases). V was trimmed by 3 bases and J by 0 bases, leaving 12 bases between them. This CDR3 contains 15 residues. The germline CDR1 and CDR2 sequences are DFQATT and SNEGSKA (reference sequence). The CDR3 region is CSARTALSSYNEQFF. CDR3 nucleotides: TGCAGTGCTAGGACAGCTCTTAGCTCCTACAATGAGCAGTTCTTC.

The chain combines TRBV15 with TRBJ2-3; TRBD2 aligns across 9 bases. This CDR3 comprises 14 residues. CDR1 and CDR2 from the germline V gene are LNHNV and YYDKDF (reference sequence). The V gene end was trimmed by 2 bases and the J gene end by 6 bases; junction bases not matched to a gene: 3. The CDR3 bases are TGTGCCACCAGCAGAAGCGGGGGGTACGATACGCAGTATTTT. This sequence encodes CATSRSGGYDTQYF.

This clonotype came up a few times. The rearrangement joins TRBV7-9 to TRBJ1-6; 7 nucleotides align to TRBD1. The trim removed 4 bases at V and 7 bases at J, leaving 7 bases unmatched. The CDR3 is 15 residues long. Germline assignment: CDR1 SEHNR and CDR2 FQNEAQ (reference sequence). CDR3 sequence: CASSSPGQLNSPLHF. Written as DNA, the CDR3 is TGTGCCAGCAGCTCGCCGGGACAGCTAAATTCACCCCTCCACTTT.

The chain is built from TRBV7-2 and TRBJ1-6; D ambiguous. This CDR3 spans 15 amino acids. The V end was cut by 0 bases, the J end by 6 bases, with 9 bases between. Germline CDR1 reads SGHTA; CDR2 reads FQGNSA. Written as DNA, the CDR3 is TGTGCCAGCAGCTTAGCCGCACGGACTAATTCACCCCTCCACTTT. This codes for CASSLAARTNSPLHF.

The CDR3 loop is CASERGGGDTQYF. CDR3 nucleotide sequence: TGTGCCAGCGAGCGGGGGGGTGGAGATACGCAGTATTTT. The genes are TRBV6-6 and TRBJ2-3, with 10 bases identical to TRBD2. The CDR3 consists of 13 residues. From germline, CDR1 is MNHNY and CDR2 SVGAGI (reference sequence). After removal of 8 bases from V and 5 bases from J, the junction contained 4 bases not matched to a gene.

The chain is built from TRBV7-3 and TRBJ2-5; D is ambiguous. Trimming shortened V by 1 base and J by 5 bases, and 8 bases separated the two germline ends. The germline V gene has CDR1 SGHTA and CDR2 FQGTGA. This CDR3 region has 13 residues. CDR3 in DNA: TGTGCCAGCAGCTTAAGCATGAGGGAGACCCAGTACTTC. The encoded protein is CASSLSMRETQYF.

This chain joins TRBV28 and TRBJ2-1, with D possibly matching TRBD2 (7 bases). CDR3 length equals 14 residues. Germline values: CDR1 MDHEN, CDR2 SYDVKM. V was trimmed by 1 base and J by 8 bases, leaving 12 bases between them. CDR3 residues: CASSLSRGGDEQFF. Here the CDR3 DNA reads TGTGCCAGCAGTTTATCCCGAGGGGGGGATGAGCAGTTCTTC.

This clonotype was seen a handful of times. V usage is TRBV7-9 and J usage is TRBJ2-2; 8 bases align to TRBD1. The trim removed 6 bases at V and 3 bases at J, leaving 12 bases unmatched. There are 17 residues in the CDR3. The V gene's germline CDR1 is SEHNR and CDR2 FQNEAQ (reference sequence). CDR3 DNA: TGTGCCAGCAGGGATACCCGGGACAGGACATACACCGGGGAGCTGTTTTTT. Translation: CASRDTRDRTYTGELFF.

This rearrangement joins TRBV7-3 to TRBJ1-5; TRBD1 matches at 10 bases. The CDR3 has 16 residues. V lost 5 bases and J lost 6; bases outside the gene matches: 10. Germline assignment: CDR1 SGHTA and CDR2 FQGTGA. This CDR3 reads CASSDWDRGKGQPQHF. CDR3 DNA sequence: TGTGCCAGCAGCGATTGGGACAGGGGAAAAGGTCAGCCCCAGCATTTT.

V and J are TRBV9 and TRBJ2-4; a weak D match, TRBD1 (6 bases). Germline V CDR1 and CDR2: SGDLS, YYNGEE. This CDR3 is built from 16 residues. Deletions cut 4 bases from V and 0 bases from J, with 14 bases between. This CDR3 reads CASSSMTGLAKNIQYF. The CDR3 bases are TGTGCCAGCAGCTCTATGACAGGACTAGCCAAAAACATTCAGTACTTC.

The V call is TRBV12-5, the J call TRBJ2-2, with TRBD2 matching over 7 bases. Unmatched junction bases numbered 8, after V lost 3 bases and J lost 1 base. CDR3 length: 17 residues. The germline CDR1 and CDR2 sequences are LGHNT and FRNRAP. The CDR3 protein is CASGFNPREGNTGELFF. The CDR3 DNA reads TGTGCTAGTGGTTTCAACCCGAGGGAGGGGAACACCGGGGAGCTGTTTTTT.

A single count supports this clonotype. This chain connects TRBV23-1 to TRBJ1-2; D call uncertain. TRBV23-1 has ORF status, its function being uncertain. V was pared by 7 bases and J by 4 bases, with 13 bases between. The CDR3 has 13 residues. CDR3 coding DNA: TGCGCCAGCATTCCTTCCCGCAGCTATGGCTACACCTTC. Translation: CASIPSRSYGYTF.

The rearrangement uses TRBV7-9 and TRBJ2-2, with D possibly being TRBD2 (5 bases). From germline, CDR1 is SEHNR and CDR2 FQNEAQ (reference sequence). The CDR3 length is 12 residues. Trimming cost V 11 bases and J 0 bases, with 7 bases left between them. The CDR3 sequence is CAPGTNTGELFF. The DNA of the CDR3 is TGTGCCCCCGGGACGAACACCGGGGAGCTGTTTTTT.

This clonotype appeared a few times. The chain combines TRBV2 with TRBJ2-3; 7 bases are shared with TRBD2. V dropped 9 bases and J dropped 2; count of bases not matched to a gene: 8. The CDR3 is 14 residues long. Looked up from germline, CDR1 is SNHLY and CDR2 is FYNNEI. In DNA form, the CDR3 reads TGTGCCAGTGACCTAGCGGAGAACACAGATACGCAGTATTTT. This translates into CASDLAENTDTQYF.

The V gene is TRBV6-5, the J gene TRBJ2-1; TRBD2 agrees at 9 bases. This CDR3 contains 15 residues. CDR1 is MNHEY and CDR2 is SVGAGI in the germline V gene. The trim removed 4 bases at V and 8 bases at J, leaving 9 bases unmatched. The CDR3 reads CASSFLRGGWDEQFF. DNA of the CDR3: TGTGCCAGCAGTTTTCTGCGGGGGGGATGGGATGAGCAGTTCTTC.

This clonotype was recorded a few times. The V gene is TRBV4-1, the J gene TRBJ2-1; no definite D call. There are 12 residues in the CDR3. Germline assignment: CDR1 MGHRA and CDR2 YSYEKL. V lost 3 bases and J lost 9, with 9 bases in between. The CDR3 sequence: CASSHGTTEQFF. DNA for the CDR3: TGCGCCAGCAGCCACGGCACGACTGAGCAGTTCTTC.

This clonotype showed up just a few times. This chain joins TRBV7-8 and TRBJ1-4; tentative D call: TRBD1 (5 bases). Between the trimmed V and J ends, which lost 6 bases and 9 bases, there was a span of 11 bases. The CDR3 spans 12 residues. CDR1 and CDR2 from the germline V gene are SGHVS and FQNEAQ. CDR3 amino acids: CASSLGQKKLFF. The CDR3 bases are TGTGCCAGCAGTTTGGGGCAGAAAAAACTGTTTTTT. Combining the CDR3 with reference TRBV7-8 and TRBJ1-4 gives the whole variable domain GAGVSQSPRYKVAKRGQDVALRCDPISGHVSLFWYQQALGQGPEFLTYFQNEAQLDKSGLPSDRFFAERPEGSVSTLKIQRTQQEDSAVYLCASSLGQKKLFFGSGTQLSVL.

The J gene is TRBJ2-1, the V gene TRBV11-2; 9 bases agree with TRBD2. Germline CDR1 SGHAT, CDR2 FQNNGV. The CDR3 runs to 17 residues. Germline trimming cut 1 base from V and 4 bases from J; bases unmatched to any gene: 8. The CDR3 region is CASSLAPRGGAYNEQFF. DNA for the CDR3: TGTGCCAGCAGCTTAGCCCCCCGCGGGGGGGCGTACAATGAGCAGTTCTTC.

The chain recombines TRBV20-1 with TRBJ2-5; the match to TRBD2 covers 8 bases. CDR3 length: 12 amino acids. The germline V gene has CDR1 DFQATT and CDR2 SNEGSKA (reference sequence). J gave up 5 bases and V 5 bases, and 4 bases lay outside the gene matches. CDR3 sequence: CSAGTRYETQYF. For the CDR3, the DNA is TGCAGTGCTGGGACTAGATATGAGACCCAGTACTTC.

The rearrangement uses TRBV7-9 and TRBJ2-5, with no clear D. CDR1 is SEHNR, CDR2 FQNEAQ, per germline (reference sequence). This CDR3 comprises 13 residues. Trimming cost V 1 base and J 3 bases, with 6 bases left between them. The CDR3 region has the DNA TGTGCCAGCAGCTTAGACGGAGAAGAGACCCAGTACTTC. It yields the protein CASSLDGEETQYF.